This TCR beta chain was captured in a study of blood T cell repertoires in COVID-19. Study at large: COVID-19 samples from acute and convalescent phases originated in the United States, Italy and Spain. In each case, the material was cDNA or gDNA derived from T cells, B-cell-depleted T cells, or PBMCs.

Original processing notes: Amplification with reference gene primers provided the estimates of nucleated cell counts. TCRdb's table, derived via immunoSEQ multiplex PCR, lists solely in-frame clones and lacks some. V, J and clone size are those of that table, while D and trimming were read from the DNA. The table lists some 80,000 clones, around 80% of them singletons. V lost 0 bases to trimming and J lost 3 bases, with 9 bases between them. The CDR3 has 15 amino acids. Germline V gene data show CDR1 as MNHEY and CDR2 as SVGAGI. This TCR was recovered from a woman aged 40 to 55 with active or convalescent COVID-19. The gene calls are TRBV6-5 and TRBJ1-5; the D gene is possibly TRBD1 (6 bases). The specimen sequenced was peripheral blood. This CDR3 reads CASSYSGQPNQPQHF. The CDR3 DNA sequence: TGTGCCAGCAGTTACTCCGGACAGCCCAATCAGCCCCAGCATTTT.